The 18 T cell receptor beta chains presented below share a single source sample, sequenced in a study of OX40 agonist ivuxolimab in advanced cancers. Sequencing used immunoSEQ multiplex PCR; TCRdb keeps in-frame clones, though not all of them. The table has 70,000 to 85,000 clones, about 88% seen once. The sequencing used CD4+ or CD8+ T cells sorted from blood, collected in a trial of the OX40 agonist ivuxolimab. These receptors originate from an adult with an advanced solid tumor such as melanoma, head and neck, liver or kidney cancer.

The J gene is TRBJ2-5, the V gene TRBV11-2; the match to TRBD1 covers 7 bases. The CDR3 totals 14 residues. CDR1 SGHAT and CDR2 FQNNGV come from the germline V gene. Losses at the gene ends were 5 bases for V and 4 bases for J; bases not matched to a gene: 7. CDR3 DNA: TGTGCCAGCAGCCGCGGACAGGCCCGAGAGACCCAGTACTTC. Amino acids: CASSRGQARETQYF.

The chain couples TRBV2 to TRBJ2-5; a possible D gene is TRBD1 (6 bases). The CDR3 has 15 residues. The germline V gene encodes CDR1 SNHLY and CDR2 FYNNEI. Trimming shortened V by 0 bases and J by 4 bases, and 12 bases separated the two germline ends. CDR3 coding DNA: TGTGCCAGCAGTGAAGCGAATAACAGGGTAGAGACCCAGTACTTC. Translation gives CASSEANNRVETQYF.

This chain uses TRBV6-1 with TRBJ2-1; 13 bases align to TRBD2. This CDR3 comprises 14 residues. Per the germline V gene, CDR1 is MNHNS and CDR2 is SASEGT. V was pared by 8 bases and J by 8 bases, with 6 bases of the junction left unmatched. CDR3 DNA sequence: TGTGCCAGCCGGACTAGCGGGAGTGTTGATGAGCAGTTCTTC. Its protein is CASRTSGSVDEQFF.

CDR3 loop: CATSKDRRYTEAFF. In nucleotides, the CDR3 is TGTGCCACCAGCAAAGACAGGAGATACACTGAAGCTTTCTTT. The chain employs TRBV15 and TRBJ1-1, with D possibly TRBD1 on 6 matching bases. The CDR3 runs to 14 residues. The germline V gene encodes CDR1 LNHNV and CDR2 YYDKDF (reference sequence). Trimming cost V 4 bases and J 3 bases, with 12 bases left between them. Using reference TRBV15 and TRBJ1-1 for the parts outside the CDR3, the full variable domain is DAMVIQNPRYQVTQFGKPVTLSCSQTLNHNVMYWYQQKSSQAPKLLFHYYDKDFNNEADTPDNFQSRRPNTSFCFLDIRSPGLGDTAMYLCATSKDRRYTEAFFGQGTRLTVV.

This chain connects TRBV5-4 to TRBJ1-4; 7 bases are a match to TRBD1. The germline V gene has CDR1 SGHNT and CDR2 YYREEE (reference sequence). V dropped 6 bases and J dropped 5; count of bases not matched to a gene: 7. CDR3 length: 14 residues. CDR3 amino acids: CASNAGQKNEKLFF. CDR3 nucleotides: TGTGCCAGCAACGCGGGACAGAAAAATGAAAAACTGTTTTTT.

The rearrangement joins TRBV6-1 to TRBJ2-1; 7 bases map to TRBD1. The V gene's germline CDR1 is MNHNS and CDR2 SASEGT. After removal of 4 bases from V and 6 bases from J, the junction contained 0 bases not matched to a gene. The CDR3 spans 12 residues. The CDR3 DNA sequence: TGTGCCAGCAGTGGACAGGGCAATGAGCAGTTCTTC. Protein: CASSGQGNEQFF.

The genes are TRBV4-2 and TRBJ1-1; 10 bases fit TRBD1. Looked up from germline, CDR1 is LGHNA and CDR2 is YNFKEQ. CDR3 length: 16 residues. The V gene end was trimmed by 4 bases and the J gene end by 5 bases; junction bases not matched to a gene: 10. In nucleotides, the CDR3 is TGTGCCAGCAGCCTCTTAGGCGGGACAGGGGCAACTGAAGCTTTCTTT. Its protein product is CASSLLGGTGATEAFF.

The chain links TRBV11-3 to TRBJ2-7, with 10 bases fitting TRBD1. The germline V gene has CDR1 SGHNT and CDR2 YENEEA. V was pared by 3 bases and J by 2 bases, with 7 bases of the junction left unmatched. CDR3 length: 16 amino acids. The CDR3 bases are TGTGCCAGCAGCTTCCTCGGGACAGGGGCACCCTACGAGCAGTACTTC. Translation: CASSFLGTGAPYEQYF.

The chain combines TRBV5-1 with TRBJ1-1; D perhaps matches TRBD1 (5 bases). Trimming took 0 bases from V and 4 from J, leaving 16 bases between them. Germline values: CDR1 SGHRS, CDR2 YFSETQ. The CDR3 is 16 amino acids. DNA of the CDR3: TGCGCCAGCAGCTTGGCCGCTGGCGGGGGAGGCACTGAAGCTTTCTTT. Protein: CASSLAAGGGGTEAFF.

The chain is built from TRBV9 and TRBJ2-7, with D possibly matching TRBD1 (6 bases). The CDR3 extends over 15 amino acids. CDR1 and CDR2 from the germline V gene are SGDLS and YYNGEE. V gave up 4 bases and J gave up 6 bases, with 20 bases separating them. The chain's CDR3 is CASSTRTEGFSEQYF. The CDR3 nucleotides read TGTGCCAGCAGCACTCGGACAGAGGGGTTTAGCGAGCAGTACTTC.

V usage is TRBV28 and J usage is TRBJ2-5; possibly TRBD1 for D (5 bases). CDR3 size: 14 residues. Trimming took 2 bases from V and 5 from J, leaving 12 bases between them. From germline, CDR1 is MDHEN and CDR2 SYDVKM. CDR3 loop: CASSLADWGETQYF. Written as DNA, the CDR3 is TGTGCCAGCAGTTTAGCGGATTGGGGCGAGACCCAGTACTTC.

This rearrangement joins TRBV6-1 to TRBJ1-2; possible D gene TRBD1, 6 bases. V was pared by 4 bases and J by 3 bases, with 15 bases between. Germline lookup yields CDR1 MNHNS and CDR2 SASEGT. The CDR3 length is 15 residues. The CDR3 reads CASSGGAAGDYGYTF. The CDR3 DNA is TGTGCCAGCAGTGGGGGGGCGGCCGGGGACTATGGCTACACCTTC.

This chain joins TRBV5-6 and TRBJ2-1, with TRBD2 matching over 8 bases. This CDR3 is built from 12 residues. V shed 6 bases, J shed 10 bases, and the junction held 6 bases outside the gene matches. CDR1 is SGHDT, CDR2 YYEEEE, per germline. CDR3 DNA sequence: TGTGCCAGCAAGTTAGCGGGACACGAGCAGTTCTTC. It codes for CASKLAGHEQFF. The whole variable domain, filled in from reference TRBV5-6 and TRBJ2-1, reads DAGVTQSPTHLIKTRGQQVTLRCSPKSGHDTVSWYQQALGQGPQFIFQYYEEEERQRGNFPDRFSGHQFPNYSSELNVNALLLGDSALYLCASKLAGHEQFFGPGTRLTVL.

In this sample, this clone turned up once. This rearrangement joins TRBV5-1 to TRBJ1-4; D is ambiguous. The CDR3 has 16 amino acids. V shed 5 bases and J shed 8 bases, with 22 bases lying between them. In germline, CDR1 is SGHRS, CDR2 YFSETQ. CDR3 bases: TGCGCCAGCAGTCCAGGAGGGCGCGTAGAAGGAGAAAAACTGTTTTTT. Its translation: CASSPGGRVEGEKLFF.

CDR3 region: CASSHPRREQYF. The CDR3 DNA is TGCGCCAGCAGTCATCCCCGTCGCGAGCAGTACTTC. The rearrangement uses TRBV23-1 and TRBJ2-7; D not resolved. TRBV23-1 is recorded as an ORF, its role being uncertain. There are 12 residues in the CDR3. The V end lost 3 bases, the J end lost 6 bases, and 9 bases lay between the germline ends.

The chain carries TRBV2 and TRBJ1-1; 8 nucleotides agree with TRBD1. The CDR3 extends over 15 amino acids. Trimming took 4 bases from V and 6 from J; bases not matched to a gene: 10. Germline CDR1 reads SNHLY; CDR2 reads FYNNEI. This CDR3 reads CASSVDRGAVSEAFF. As DNA, the CDR3 is TGTGCCAGCAGTGTAGACAGGGGAGCGGTCTCTGAAGCTTTCTTT.

The chain couples TRBV29-1 to TRBJ2-3, with D uncertain. Germline assignment: CDR1 SQVTM and CDR2 ANQGSEA. The CDR3 is 12 amino acids. V was clipped by 4 bases and J by 2 bases, with 7 bases between them. The CDR3 DNA reads as TGCAGCGTTGGCAAGGCCACAGATACGCAGTATTTT. This translates into CSVGKATDTQYF.

The chain couples TRBV7-9 to TRBJ2-7; either TRBD1 or TRBD2 may supply D (5 bases each). The CDR3 is 13 amino acids. With 4 bases removed from V and 7 bases from J, the gap between germline ends came to 14 bases. The V gene's germline CDR1 is SEHNR and CDR2 FQNEAQ (reference sequence). The CDR3 loop is CASSSGMGDEQYF. In nucleotides, the CDR3 is TGTGCCAGCAGCTCAGGGATGGGGGATGAGCAGTACTTC. The complete variable domain, with remaining parts taken from reference TRBV7-9 and TRBJ2-7, reads DTGVSQNPRHKITKRGQNVTFRCDPISEHNRLYWYRQTLGQGPEFLTYFQNEAQLEKSRLLSDRFSAERPKGSFSTLEIQRTEQGDSAMYLCASSSGMGDEQYFGPGTRLTVT.